These 25 T cell receptor beta chains were sequenced from one sample in a study of CD8+CD57+ T cells in acquired aplastic anemia. It was genomic DNA that served as the template for profiling TCR beta VDJ and CDR3. TCRdb ran MiXCR on the reads and lists one entry per CDR3 protein. The sample consists of hundreds of thousands of distinct CDR3 sequences, 65% to 80% of them appearing once. The specimen was sorted CD4+, CD8+, or CD8+CD57+ T cells (not recorded which) from PBMCs. The source is a human donor in good health, serving as a control.

This clonotype was seen ten or more times. The genes are TRBV4-2 and TRBJ1-2; a possible D gene is TRBD1 (5 bases). The CDR3 runs to 15 residues. Germline-derived CDR1 and CDR2 are LGHNA and YNFKEQ. Trimming removed 3 bases at V and 2 bases at J, with 13 bases between. The CDR3, as DNA: TGTGCCAGCAGCCAGGAGGGACGGCAGAACTATGGCTACACCTTC. This encodes CASSQEGRQNYGYTF.

The rearrangement uses TRBV7-3 and TRBJ2-7, with D tentatively TRBD1 or TRBD2 (5 bases each). The germline CDR1 and CDR2 sequences are SGHTA and FQGTGA. Trimming took 3 bases from V and 13 from J, leaving 25 bases between them. The CDR3 runs to 15 residues. Here the CDR3 reads CASSFPSGTGELFYF. As DNA, the CDR3 is TGTGCCAGCAGCTTCCCCTCGGGGACCGGGGAGCTGTTTTACTTC.

As to this clonotype: In this CDR3 the conserved last residue, phenylalanine or tryptophan, is missing, so a read error is likely. V usage is TRBV29-1 and J usage is TRBJ1-1; D uncertain. The CDR3 consists of 13 residues. The V end lost 6 bases, the J end lost 5 bases, and 16 bases lay between the germline ends. CDR1 is SQVTM, CDR2 ANQGSEA, per germline. Here the CDR3 DNA reads TGCAGCGTCCCAGCGGGTCTTAATACTGAAGCTTTCCTT. Protein sequence: CSVPAGLNTEAFL.

This clonotype was detected only once. V gene TRBV6-1 combines with J gene TRBJ2-7; TRBD2 matches at 7 bases. This CDR3 spans 15 amino acids. Looked up from germline, CDR1 is MNHNS and CDR2 is SASEGT. Unmatched junction bases numbered 3, after V lost 1 base and J lost 0 bases. The CDR3 reads CASSEVPGGSYEQYV. The CDR3 DNA reads TGTGCCAGCAGTGAAGTTCCGGGGGGCTCCTACGAGCAGTACGTC.

Note on this clonotype: The junction does not match germline at one end; this may be a read error. The chain recombines TRBV19 with TRBJ2-7; D call uncertain. Germline lookup yields CDR1 LNHDA and CDR2 SQIVND (reference sequence). The CDR3 covers 14 residues. CDR3: CASSDPGGPYEQYF. CDR3 coding DNA: TGCGCCAGCAGTGATCCGGGTGGTCCCTACGAGCAGTACTTC.

V gene TRBV11-2 combines with J gene TRBJ2-7; TRBD2 matches 8 bases. The ends lost 5 bases at V and 5 bases at J; junction bases unmatched: 11. CDR3 length equals 15 residues. Germline CDR1 is SGHAT and CDR2 is FQNNGV. CDR3 loop: CASSIQPGGRNEQYF. CDR3 nucleotides: TGTGCCAGCAGCATTCAACCGGGGGGGCGGAACGAGCAGTACTTC.

This clonotype was seen only once. The V call is TRBV5-1, the J call TRBJ1-2; D perhaps matches TRBD1 (6 bases). With 3 bases removed from V and 2 bases from J, the gap between germline ends came to 11 bases. CDR1 is SGHRS, CDR2 YFSETQ, per germline. The CDR3 is made up of 14 amino acids. In DNA, the CDR3 is TGCGCCAGCAGCTCCGGACAGTTCAACTATGGCTACACCTTC. Its translation: CASSSGQFNYGYTF.

This sequence joins TRBV7-2 and TRBJ1-6; 7 bases agree with TRBD1. Trimming cost V 6 bases and J 16 bases; bases outside gene matches: 18. Germline V gene sequence: CDR1 SGHTA, CDR2 FQGNSA. The CDR3 loop spans 15 amino acids. Here the CDR3 DNA reads TGTGCCAGCAGATTGGGAGGGGGCGCAGATACGCAGCTCCACTTT. This sequence encodes CASRLGGGADTQLHF. The whole variable domain, filled in from reference TRBV7-2 and TRBJ1-6, reads GAGVSQSPSNKVTEKGKDVELRCDPISGHTALYWYRQSLGQGLEFLIYFQGNSAPDKSGLPSDRFSAERTGGSVSTLTIQRTQQEDSAVYLCASRLGGGADTQLHFGNGTRLTVT.

Concerning this clonotype: A junction boundary mismatches the germline segment, possibly from a read error. The chain combines TRBV7-2 with TRBJ1-1; D is uncertain. The CDR3 has 15 amino acids. Looked up from germline, CDR1 is SGHTA and CDR2 is FQGNSA. The CDR3 is CASSLYVGLQTVAFF. The DNA of the CDR3 is TGTGCCAGCAGCTTATATGTAGGCCTGCAGACTGTAGCTTTCTTT.

On this clonotype itself: This is likely a read error, given that the CDR3 carries no conserved phenylalanine or tryptophan at its end. It is unclear where the CDR3 begins or ends on the DNA, so no DNA is shown, and the CDR3 is as TCRdb lists it. The V and J genes are TRBV7-2 and TRBJ1-1. The CDR3 length equals 13 residues, ends included. Germline V gene sequence: CDR1 SGHTA, CDR2 FQGNSA. The CDR3 spells CASSEGGTNDGYT.

The rearrangement uses TRBV9 and TRBJ2-3; the D call may be TRBD1 or TRBD2 (5 bases each). Germline V CDR1 and CDR2: SGDLS, YYNGEE. The CDR3 has 16 amino acids. Trimming removed 5 bases from V and 4 bases from J, with 20 bases in between. For the CDR3, the DNA is TGTGCCAGCAGTGTAACTTCGGGGACGCTCTCAGATACGCAGTATTTT. It encodes CASSVTSGTLSDTQYF.

CDR3 residues: CASSGSPGDGYTF. The CDR3 bases are TGTGCCAGCAGCGGCTCCCCTGGGGATGGCTACACCTTC. The chain is built from TRBV12-3 or TRBV12-4 and TRBJ1-2; D not certain. V was pared by 6 bases and J by 6 bases, with 14 bases between. The CDR3 is 13 residues long.

This chain uses TRBV19 with TRBJ1-2; perhaps TRBD1 as D (5 bases). The CDR3 is made up of 13 amino acids. Germline-derived CDR1 and CDR2 are LNHDA and SQIVND (reference sequence). The V and J ends lost 4 bases and 8 bases respectively, with 14 bases between them. Here the CDR3 reads CASSRGDFWGYTF. For the CDR3, the DNA is TGTGCCAGTAGTAGGGGGGACTTCTGGGGCTACACCTTC.

At least ten counts were recorded for this clonotype. The V and J genes are TRBV10-3 and TRBJ2-1; tentatively, D is TRBD1 or TRBD2 (6 bases each). This CDR3 is built from 17 residues. The germline V gene has CDR1 ENHRY and CDR2 SYGVKD. V was clipped by 7 bases and J by 1 base, with 20 bases between them. This chain's CDR3 is CAITGDSGASSYNEQFF. The CDR3 bases are TGTGCCATCACTGGGGATTCGGGGGCAAGTTCCTACAATGAGCAGTTCTTC.

This clonotype was detected ten times or more. This sequence joins TRBV7-2 and TRBJ1-3, with a possible D match to TRBD1 (5 bases). The CDR3 length is 16 residues. Germline loops: CDR1 SGHTA, CDR2 FQGNSA. V was clipped by 1 base and J by 0 bases, with 10 bases between them. The CDR3 nucleotides read TGTGCCAGCAGCTTAGGGGGGTTGGGCTCTGGAAACACCATATATTTT. This sequence encodes CASSLGGLGSGNTIYF.

The chain combines TRBV15 with TRBJ2-1; D gene unclear. Germline CDR1 reads LNHNV; CDR2 reads YYDKDF (reference sequence). V lost 6 bases and J 5 bases, leaving 17 bases between the germline ends. The CDR3 sequence is 15 residues long. The CDR3, as DNA: TGTGCCACCAGAAGCACCCCGAGCCGACACAATGAGCAGTTCTTC. This translates into CATRSTPSRHNEQFF. Variable domain in full (rest from reference TRBV15 and TRBJ2-1): DAMVIQNPRYQVTQFGKPVTLSCSQTLNHNVMYWYQQKSSQAPKLLFHYYDKDFNNEADTPDNFQSRRPNTSFCFLDIRSPGLGDTAMYLCATRSTPSRHNEQFFGPGTRLTVL.

In this sample, this clonotype turned up a few times. With a much larger clone just one base away, this may be a read error. The chain carries TRBV29-1 and TRBJ1-3; no clear D. The CDR3 has 12 amino acids. Trimming took 4 bases from V and 10 from J, leaving 14 bases between them. Looked up from germline, CDR1 is SQVTM and CDR2 is ANQGSEA. CDR3: CSVGFALGTIYF. The CDR3 DNA follows: TGCAGCGTTGGATTTGCATTAGGAACCATATATTTT.

About this clonotype itself: This CDR3 is missing its conserved last phenylalanine or tryptophan, likely due to a read error. Because the CDR3's place on the DNA is in doubt, the DNA is left out and the CDR3 is given as listed by TCRdb. The rearrangement uses TRBV2 and TRBJ2-7; the table's TRBD2 call for D was not verified on the DNA. The CDR3 spans 11 residues, counting both ends. The V gene's germline CDR1 is SNHLY and CDR2 FYNNEI. The CDR3 is CASSLSREQSI.

J is TRBJ2-5 and V is TRBV20-1, with TRBD2 as a possible D gene (6 bases). V lost 2 bases to trimming and J lost 4 bases, with 23 bases between them. The CDR3 spans 17 residues. Germline V gene data show CDR1 as DFQATT and CDR2 as SNEGSKA (reference sequence). CDR3 nucleotide sequence: TGCAGTGCTAGATCCGCACTATCGGGGGAAAGTGGAGAGACCCAGTACTTC. It codes for CSARSALSGESGETQYF.

This clonotype was detected ten times or more. This chain links TRBV5-6 with TRBJ1-1, with D unresolved. V was cut by 0 bases and J by 3 bases, with 3 bases left in between. Germline-derived CDR1 and CDR2 are SGHDT and YYEEEE. The CDR3 sequence is 12 residues long. The CDR3 bases are TGTGCCAGCAGCTTGGTGGACACTGAAGCTTTCTTT. Encoded protein: CASSLVDTEAFF.

The chain combines TRBV15 with TRBJ2-7; D remains ambiguous. Looked up from germline, CDR1 is LNHNV and CDR2 is YYDKDF (reference sequence). Trimming took off 3 bases at V and 3 bases at J, with 12 bases between the two ends. CDR3 size: 14 residues. The CDR3 reads CATSSSEVGYEQYF. Here the CDR3 DNA reads TGTGCCACCAGCAGCTCTGAGGTGGGCTACGAGCAGTACTTC.

This clonotype has a handful of counts. It may be a read error: a sequence one base away is much more abundant. This chain uses TRBV5-1 with TRBJ2-7, with D possibly matching TRBD1 (6 bases). Trimming removed 4 bases at V and 7 bases at J, with 15 bases between. Germline CDR1 is SGHRS and CDR2 is YFSETQ. The CDR3 is 13 amino acids. In DNA form, the CDR3 reads TGCGCCAGCAGCCAGGGGCTATTACGTGAGCAGTACTTC. Its translation: CASSQGLLREQYF.

CDR3 sequence reads: CASSPRQGTDTEAFF. For the CDR3, the DNA is TGTGCCAGCAGCCCTAGACAGGGTACGGACACTGAAGCTTTCTTT. The chain links TRBV9 to TRBJ1-1; 7 bases match TRBD1. CDR3 length: 15 residues. Germline V CDR1 and CDR2: SGDLS, YYNGEE. The junction had 9 bases not matched to a gene; V was cut back by 4 bases and J by 3 bases.

This clonotype was counted only a few times. This chain connects TRBV29-1 to TRBJ1-1; maybe TRBD1 (6 bases). CDR1 SQVTM and CDR2 ANQGSEA come from the germline V gene. The CDR3 is 12 amino acids. For the CDR3, the DNA is TGCAGTGGCAGGGGAGTGGGCACTGAAGCTTTCTTT. It encodes CSGRGVGTEAFF.

In this sample, this clonotype turned up many times. The V gene is TRBV9, the J gene TRBJ1-4; D remains ambiguous. V lost 2 bases and J 0 bases, leaving 5 bases between the germline ends. CDR1 and CDR2 (germline): SGDLS, YYNGEE. This CDR3 region has 14 residues. The CDR3 nucleotides are TGTGCCAGCAGCGTGGAGGCAACTAATGAAAAACTGTTTTTT. Translated: CASSVEATNEKLFF.